This T cell receptor (beta chain) comes out of a study of regulatory T cells in long-lasting Graves disease (dated by TCRdb to about 2021). Broadly, across the study: Newly diagnosed Graves' disease patients had taken antithyroid drugs for less than 3 months. Peripheral blood TCR sequencing and RNA sequencing compared persistent Graves' disease patients with newly diagnosed Graves' disease patients. The study was registered as a clinical trial and conducted in China. A total of roughly 35 samples were covered by TCR sequencing, comprising around 13 persistent and about 20 newly diagnosed Graves' disease patients.

Reading the germline V gene (reference sequence) gives CDR1 SSHAT and CDR2 FNYEAQ. The CDR3 goes from the cysteine to the phenylalanine over 19 residues. The sequence is cut down to CDR3 DNA, 57 bases in frame from base 1. About this clonotype: No antigen is known for it. Relative to the germline gene, one junction end is altered; a read error may explain this.

In light of the paper, this sample's time point label describes: newly diagnosed GD, antithyroid drugs for less than 3 months. RNA was extracted from PBMCs in TRIzol for both TCR sequencing and RNA sequencing. The diagnosis of Graves' disease followed American Thyroid Association guidelines. The patients came from an endocrinology department in Xi'an, China. Each patient gave around 9.2 milliliters of peripheral blood, collected in an EDTA anticoagulant tube. Ficoll Paque Plus density gradient separation was used to isolate PBMCs, and no additional T cell sorting was done. An Agilent 2100 Bioanalyzer and agarose gel were used to check RNA quality, while a NanoDrop 2000 measured RNA concentration. Study-level results and caveats: Peripheral blood alone was examined, since thyroid tissue, which constituted the primary lesion, could not be accessed. Persistent disease showed preferential use of TRBV28, TRBJ1-2 and TRBJ2-5, whereas newly diagnosed disease favored TRBV20-1 and TRBJ2-1. More public clonotypes were shared among persistent patients (more than 2,500) than among newly diagnosed patients (roughly 960). Persistent Graves' disease patients showed lower TCR Shannon entropy and fewer highly expanded clones than newly diagnosed patients, suggesting clonal expansion. The authors acknowledged the small sample size as a limitation that may reduce accuracy. Only the TCR beta chain was sequenced and analyzed.

Receptors were amplified or captured by multiplex PCR. Instrument on record: Illumina HiSeq 4000. TCR beta libraries were built with iRepertoire HTBI primers and Arm-PCR amplification of CDR3 regions. Before sequencing, the PCR products underwent gel purification. As for the original processing: Gene usage analysis of CDR3 amino acid clonotypes relied on the approximately 60 TRBV and about 13 TRBJ segments identified across samples. COPE and FqMerger were used to merge the filtered high-quality paired reads into contigs. BLAST was used to align contigs to the IMGT TRBV, TRBD and TRBJ reference genes, and CDR3 was defined following IMGT. Any clonotype with a frequency above 0.1% was classified as a highly expanded clone. Repertoire diversity was measured by Shannon entropy, and V-J evenness by the Gini coefficient. A clonotype found in more than one individual was treated as public. TCRdb ran its own pipeline on the public reads, namely fastp trimming at Q25 and MiXCR clone calling, and kept in-frame beta chains. Entries that share a CDR3 protein sequence are merged under the most common genes and DNA. The V and J calls reflect TCRdb's pipeline rather than the authors' work. For this sample there are hundreds of thousands of distinct CDR3 sequences; around 16% appear just once. 9.5% to 15% of the sample is taken by the ten largest.

The sample also formed part of further work on T cells in Graves' hyperthyroidism and ophthalmopathy. The second investigation adds: Stable Graves' hyperthyroidism was defined as the absence of progression to ophthalmopathy over 18 months of follow-up. The hyperthyroidism patients were between 18 and 65 years old and newly diagnosed, with a disease duration of less than 2 months. Any patient with an uncontrolled infection, another autoimmune disease, pregnancy or lactation was excluded. Diagnoses were based on clinical symptoms, serum thyroxine and TRAb, thyroid ultrasound and orbital computed tomography. For the first round of RT-PCR on the TCR CDR3, the HTBI primer set was used together with the Qiagen OneStep RT-PCR kit. Most expanded thyroid clonotypes (frequency above 0.001) were also detected in blood, a finding suggesting that blood repertoires may reflect thyroid immune responses. A 13 V-J signature model separated ophthalmopathy from stable hyperthyroidism, with 87.88% sensitivity and about 81% specificity in cross-validation and 80%/75% in testing. During validation, the model predicted progression to ophthalmopathy a median of approximately six months ahead of onset, with almost 71% sensitivity and under 85% specificity. A discovery cohort of 95 to 100 patients, roughly 45 with Graves' ophthalmopathy and 55 to 60 with stable Graves' hyperthyroidism, was used to find distinguishing TCR V-J signatures. Whether ophthalmopathy could be predicted prospectively was tested in an independent validation cohort made up of 18 to 20 hyperthyroidism patients plus 17 patients who later progressed to ophthalmopathy. The 75 to 100 discovery patients were randomly divided into training and test sets at a 7:3 ratio. In about 6 Graves' hyperthyroidism patients, the study also compared T-cell repertoires from thyroid tissue with T-cell repertoires from blood. Once sampling was done, hyperthyroidism patients were given methimazole at a starting dose of 30 mg daily, whereas ophthalmopathy patients were given high-dose intravenous methylprednisolone. The libraries were constructed in a second round of multiplex PCR and then size-selected and purified. Sequencing of the libraries was done on an Illumina HiSeq2000 using paired-end 100 bp reads. SOAPnuke was used to process the raw data, removing reads that contained adapters or uncalled bases, had a mean Phred below 15, or lacked an exact match to the constant primer or identifier. High-quality paired reads were merged with COPE v1.2.5, and unique nucleotide sequences were defined as clonotypes. Clonotypes were aligned to IMGT TRBV, TRBD and TRBJ reference segments using MiTCR v1.1. The analysis included only V-J combinations with a frequency above 0.0001, which together covered 99% to 99.2% of the repertoires. A TCS score was defined as the ratio of F50 (clonal expansion) to E x V (chaos), with BLOSUM62-based TCRdist applied between CDR3 peptides within each V-J. Welch's t-statistics and random forest reduced approximately 520 V-J features to under 15, which were used in a naive Bayes classifier (R e1071). Sample size was not statistically predetermined, and investigators were not blinded to group allocation. TCR Vbeta CDR3 sequencing of roughly 140 peripheral blood samples (about 45 ophthalmopathy, about 80 hyperthyroidism and 17 progressor patients) is reported in the paper.

Here the sequenced sample was peripheral blood mononuclear cells (PBMCs), taken at new diagnosis, from a patient treated with antithyroid drugs. The rearranged segments are TRBV7-7 and TRBJ2-6; TRBD2 lines up with 9 middle nucleotides. The origin of this receptor is a man aged 18-30 years with Graves disease. Donor details come from another sample of the same person, matched by shared clones. The DNA sequence is TGTGCTAGCAGCTTAAGGCCAAGCGGGAGGTCTTCTGGGGCCAACGTCCTGACTTTC. This yields the protein CASSLRPSGRSSGANVLTF.